The source of this T cell receptor (beta chain) is a study of blood T cell repertoires in COVID-19 (dated by TCRdb to between 2020 and 2021). Regarding the study in general: Samples from collaborators originated in the United States, Italy and Spain and spanned both the acute and convalescent phases of COVID-19. Where HLA class I and class II types were available, the types were taken from metadata supplied by the sample provider, not from assay-based typing. The sample metadata nearly always contained a de-identified subject ID, COVID-19 status, age in years and sex. The samples were drawn from two sources: the first 160 participants of the ongoing ImmuneRACE study, and some 1,300 subjects contributed by 6 global collaborators. The prospective study material was composed of cDNA or gDNA derived from T cells, B-cell-depleted T cells, or PBMCs. The repertoires were released in a freely available public database intended as a resource for research on the immune response to SARS-CoV-2. Subjects who had been exposed to COVID-19, were actively infected with it, or had recovered from it provided the deeply sampled blood TCRbeta repertoires that made up the dataset.

From the cysteine through the phenylalanine, the CDR3 covers 16 amino acids. Left in the record is the CDR3 DNA by itself, 48 bases read in frame from the first base. A distance of 18 bases separates the germline ends of V and J, which lose 2 bases and 7 bases respectively. Per the germline V gene, MNHNS is the CDR1 and SASEGT is the CDR2. As concerns this clone: The target of this receptor is not known. Base quality data are lacking; no much larger clone is found one base away.

Whole blood was collected in K2EDTA tubes by collaborating institutions according to the institutions' own protocols. For TCRbeta analysis, collaborators shipped samples as frozen whole blood, isolated PBMCs, or DNA extracted from either of those sample types. The full study reports these points: Clinical and demographic metadata were provided uncurated, with the amount varying by source and participant.

TCRbeta CDR3 regions were amplified from genomic DNA using the immunoSEQ Assay, a bias-controlled multiplex PCR. The paper's data handling went like this. The number of nucleated cells in each sample was estimated from the amplification of reference gene primers within the assay. Sequence reads were collapsed and filtered to measure the absolute abundance of every unique TCRbeta CDR3 rearrangement. Productive Simpson clonality was computed per sample as the square root of Simpson's diversity index over productive rearrangements. TCRdb obtained this table from immuneACCESS and retained in-frame rearrangements with V and J assigned. These tables miss some clones; where compared with another copy, unresolved V genes account for less than half of the shortfall, and the remainder is unexplained. The V and J calls and clone size are taken from that table; D and trimming were inferred from the DNA. Within this sample are approximately 120,000 clones, with less than 85% of them counted one time only. Less than 5% of the sample is in the top ten clones.

The sequenced sample consisted of peripheral blood. Recombination connected TRBV6-1 to TRBJ2-1; the D gene is perhaps TRBD1, from 6 matching bases. This TCR was recovered from a human donor in a cohort sampled during active or convalescent COVID-19. The DNA is TGTGCCAGCAGTGAATGGGGACAACTACCCCGGAATGAGCAGTTCTTC. It is translated as CASSEWGQLPRNEQFF.